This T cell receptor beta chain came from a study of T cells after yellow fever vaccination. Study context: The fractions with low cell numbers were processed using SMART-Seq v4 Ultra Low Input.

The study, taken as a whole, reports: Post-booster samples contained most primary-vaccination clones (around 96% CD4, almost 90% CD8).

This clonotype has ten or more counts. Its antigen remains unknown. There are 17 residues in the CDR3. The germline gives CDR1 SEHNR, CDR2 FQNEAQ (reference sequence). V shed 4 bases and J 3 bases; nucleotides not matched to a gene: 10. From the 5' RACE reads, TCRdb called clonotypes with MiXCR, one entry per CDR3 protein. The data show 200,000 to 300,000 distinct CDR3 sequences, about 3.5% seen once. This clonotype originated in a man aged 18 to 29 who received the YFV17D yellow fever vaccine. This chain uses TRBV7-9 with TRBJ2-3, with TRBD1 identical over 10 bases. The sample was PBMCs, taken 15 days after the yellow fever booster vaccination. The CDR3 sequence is CASSYGQGGLGTDTQYF. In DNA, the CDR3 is TGTGCCAGCAGCTACGGACAGGGGGGGTTGGGAACAGATACGCAGTATTTT.